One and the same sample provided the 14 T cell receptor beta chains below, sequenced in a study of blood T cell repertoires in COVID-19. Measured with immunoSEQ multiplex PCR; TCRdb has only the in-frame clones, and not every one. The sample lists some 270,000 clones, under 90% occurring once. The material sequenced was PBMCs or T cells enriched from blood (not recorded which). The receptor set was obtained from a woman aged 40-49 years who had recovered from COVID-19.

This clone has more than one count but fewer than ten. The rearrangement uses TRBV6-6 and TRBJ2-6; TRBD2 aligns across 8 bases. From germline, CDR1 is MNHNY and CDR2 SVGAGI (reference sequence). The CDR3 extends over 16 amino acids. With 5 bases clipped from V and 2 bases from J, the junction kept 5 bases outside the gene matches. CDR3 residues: CASSRTGRAGANVLTF. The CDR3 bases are TGTGCCAGCAGTCGAACCGGGAGGGCTGGGGCCAACGTCCTGACTTTC.

The CDR3 spells CASTGTGGERYYGYTF. CDR3 bases: TGTGCCAGTACAGGGACAGGGGGCGAGAGGTACTATGGCTACACCTTC. The genes are TRBV19 and TRBJ1-2, with 12 positions matching TRBD1. Germline V CDR1 and CDR2: LNHDA, SQIVND (reference sequence). The J segment lost 3 bases and the V segment lost 7 bases, leaving 9 bases of the junction unmatched. The CDR3 extends over 16 amino acids.

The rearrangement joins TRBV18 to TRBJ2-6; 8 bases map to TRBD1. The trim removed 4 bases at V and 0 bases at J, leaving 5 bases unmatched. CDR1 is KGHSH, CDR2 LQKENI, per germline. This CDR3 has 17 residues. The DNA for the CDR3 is TGTGCCAGCTCACTTGACAGGGGAGGCTCTGGGGCCAACGTCCTGACTTTC. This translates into CASSLDRGGSGANVLTF.

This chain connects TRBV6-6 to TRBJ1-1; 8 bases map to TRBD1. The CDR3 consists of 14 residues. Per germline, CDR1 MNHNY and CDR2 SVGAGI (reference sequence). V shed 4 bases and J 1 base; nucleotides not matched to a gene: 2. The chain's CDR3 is CASSFGQGNTEAFF. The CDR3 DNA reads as TGTGCCAGCAGTTTCGGACAGGGGAACACTGAAGCTTTCTTT.

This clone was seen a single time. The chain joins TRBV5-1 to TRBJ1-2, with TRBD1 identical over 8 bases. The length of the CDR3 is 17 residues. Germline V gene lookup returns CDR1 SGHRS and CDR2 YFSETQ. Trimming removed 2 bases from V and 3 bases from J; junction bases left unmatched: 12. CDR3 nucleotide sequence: TGCGCCAGCAGCTTCGGGACAGGTGAAGCGGCAGACTATGGCTACACCTTC. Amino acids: CASSFGTGEAADYGYTF.

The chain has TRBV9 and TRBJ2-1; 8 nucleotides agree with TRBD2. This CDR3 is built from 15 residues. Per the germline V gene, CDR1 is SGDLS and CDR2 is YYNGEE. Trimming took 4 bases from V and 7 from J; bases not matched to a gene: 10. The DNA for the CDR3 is TGTGCCAGCAGCACCCAAGCGGGAGCTCGGAATGAGCAGTTCTTC. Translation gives CASSTQAGARNEQFF.

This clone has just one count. CDR3 sequence: CASSLRFRGSGEKLFF. In DNA, the CDR3 is TGTGCCAGCAGCTTGCGTTTTCGAGGGAGCGGTGAAAAACTGTTTTTT. The chain joins TRBV7-8 to TRBJ1-4; D unresolved. This CDR3 has 16 amino acids. With 3 bases removed from V and 7 bases from J, the gap between germline ends came to 18 bases. From germline, CDR1 is SGHVS and CDR2 FQNEAQ.

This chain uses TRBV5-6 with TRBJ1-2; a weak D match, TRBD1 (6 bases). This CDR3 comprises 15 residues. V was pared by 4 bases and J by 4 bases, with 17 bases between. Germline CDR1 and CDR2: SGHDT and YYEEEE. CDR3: CASSLGRGAGYGYTF. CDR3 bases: TGTGCCAGCAGCCTAGGGAGGGGGGCAGGCTATGGCTACACCTTC.

DNA of the CDR3: TGTGCCAGCAGGCAGACAGGTACTAACTATGGCTACACCTTC. Translating it yields CASRQTGTNYGYTF. The rearrangement joins TRBV2 to TRBJ1-2; D possibly corresponds to TRBD1 (6 bases). V lost 6 bases, J lost 0 bases, and 11 bases lay in between. CDR1 SNHLY and CDR2 FYNNEI come from the germline V gene. CDR3 size: 14 residues.

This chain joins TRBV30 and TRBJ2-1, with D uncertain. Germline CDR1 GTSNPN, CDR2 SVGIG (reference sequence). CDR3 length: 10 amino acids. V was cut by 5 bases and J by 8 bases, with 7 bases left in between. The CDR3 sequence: CAWSLDEQFF. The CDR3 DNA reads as TGTGCCTGGTCCCTCGATGAGCAGTTCTTC.

CDR3 sequence reads: CASSTGTGNEKLFF. The CDR3 DNA follows: TGCGCCAGCAGCACCGGGACAGGGAATGAAAAACTGTTTTTT. V gene TRBV5-1 combines with J gene TRBJ1-4; 9 bases agree with TRBD1. The length of the CDR3 is 14 residues. Germline lookup yields CDR1 SGHRS and CDR2 YFSETQ. V shed 4 bases, J shed 5 bases, and the junction held 3 bases outside the gene matches.

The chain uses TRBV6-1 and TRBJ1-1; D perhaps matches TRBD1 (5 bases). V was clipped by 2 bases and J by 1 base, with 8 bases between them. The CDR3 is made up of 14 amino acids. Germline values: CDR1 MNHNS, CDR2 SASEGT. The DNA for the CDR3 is TGTGCCAGCAGTGAACAGGGCCAGAACACTGAAGCTTTCTTT. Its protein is CASSEQGQNTEAFF.

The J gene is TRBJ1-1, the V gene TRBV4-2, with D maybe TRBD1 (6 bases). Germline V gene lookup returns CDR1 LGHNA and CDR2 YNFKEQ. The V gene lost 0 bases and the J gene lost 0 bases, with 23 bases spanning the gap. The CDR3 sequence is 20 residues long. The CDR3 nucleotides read TGTGCCAGCAGCCAAGATGAAGGGGGAACGGGGTTTCTTCTGAACACTGAAGCTTTCTTT. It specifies CASSQDEGGTGFLLNTEAFF.

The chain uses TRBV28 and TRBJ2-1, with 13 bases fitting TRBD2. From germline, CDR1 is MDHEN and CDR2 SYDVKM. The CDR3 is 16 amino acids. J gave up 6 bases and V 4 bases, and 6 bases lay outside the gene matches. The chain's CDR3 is CASSSLAGGVGNEQFF. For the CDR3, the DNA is TGTGCCAGCAGTTCACTAGCGGGAGGGGTAGGCAATGAGCAGTTCTTC.